What follows are 32 T cell receptor beta chains derived from one specimen sequenced in a study of blood T cells in healthy people across ages (dated by TCRdb to about 2015). The library was made by 5' RACE. The run used an Illumina HiSeq 2500. The second PCR ran for roughly 7 to 11 cycles and used a J-beta primer mix along with a sample-barcoded 5' primer. TCRdb reran the public reads through fastp at Q25 and MiXCR, keeping productive beta chains. Rows are unified per CDR3 protein, each entry keeping the most common DNA and genes. The sample includes 950,000 to 1,200,000 distinct CDR3 sequences, with less than 45% observed a single time. Roughly 13% of the sample is in the top ten clones. Sample: blood. The receptors were gathered from a man younger than 30 in good health.

The CDR3 sequence: CASGFVTAGVNNEQFF. CDR3 nucleotide sequence: TGTGCCAGCGGCTTCGTGACGGCGGGGGTAAACAATGAGCAGTTCTTC. This rearrangement joins TRBV9 to TRBJ2-1, with 7 bases fitting TRBD2. Trimming took 7 bases from V and 5 from J; bases not matched to a gene: 15. The CDR3 sequence is 16 residues long. CDR1 SGDLS and CDR2 YYNGEE come from the germline V gene.

The chain carries TRBV4-3 and TRBJ1-3, with a possible D match to TRBD1 (5 bases). Germline-derived CDR1 and CDR2 are LGHNA and YSLEER. The CDR3 contains 17 residues. Trimming took off 1 base at V and 0 bases at J, with 13 bases between the two ends. Written as DNA, the CDR3 is TGCGCCAGCAGCCAAGTCTCGGGGGGACGCTCTGGAAACACCATATATTTT. Encoded protein: CASSQVSGGRSGNTIYF.

This clonotype appeared once. This could be a read error, since a much larger clone is one nucleotide away. The J gene is TRBJ1-5, the V gene TRBV5-6; tentative D call: TRBD1 (5 bases). This CDR3 is built from 17 residues. Germline CDR1 SGHDT, CDR2 YYEEEE. The CDR3 nucleotides are TGTGCCTGCAGCTTGATGTACACAGGCTTAGGGTCTCAGCCCCAGCATTTT. Translation gives CACSLMYTGLGSQPQHF.

Details on this clonotype: A much larger clone sits a single nucleotide away, making a read error possible. The chain is built from TRBV10-3 and TRBJ2-5; perhaps TRBD1 as D (6 bases). The DNA end favors TRBJ2-1, so the J call may be wrong. Germline V CDR1 and CDR2: ENHRY, SYGVKD. This CDR3 is built from 14 residues. Here the CDR3 reads CAISDTGYQETQFF. The DNA of the CDR3 is TGTGCCATCAGTGACACAGGGTACCAAGAGACCCAGTTCTTC.

This clonotype was detected many times. V usage is TRBV12-3 or TRBV12-4 and J usage is TRBJ2-7, with D perhaps matching TRBD2 (7 bases). Trimming pared 3 bases from V and 2 bases from J, leaving 11 bases between. CDR3 length: 14 residues. CDR3: CASSFGGLPYEQYF. CDR3 nucleotides: TGTGCCAGCAGTTTCGGGGGGCTCCCCTACGAGCAGTACTTC.

This clonotype was picked up a small number of times. This chain links TRBV4-2 with TRBJ1-1, with D unresolved. Trimming cost V 0 bases and J 3 bases, with 2 bases left between them. This CDR3 region has 12 residues. CDR1 is LGHNA and CDR2 is YNFKEQ in the germline V gene. DNA for the CDR3: TGTGCCAGCAGCCAAGATGACACTGAAGCTTTCTTT. Amino acid sequence: CASSQDDTEAFF.

This clonotype was detected only a few times. The V and J genes are TRBV2 and TRBJ2-1; D not resolved. The V and J ends lost 7 bases and 6 bases respectively, with 7 bases between them. Germline lookup yields CDR1 SNHLY and CDR2 FYNNEI. The CDR3 spans 11 residues. This CDR3 is CASKEINEQFF. DNA of the CDR3: TGTGCCAGCAAGGAGATCAATGAGCAGTTCTTC.

CDR3 coding DNA: TGTGCCAGCAGCCTTACCCTCCGGGGGCACACAGATACGCAGTATTTT. Protein product: CASSLTLRGHTDTQYF. J is TRBJ2-3 and V is TRBV9, with D tentatively TRBD1 or TRBD2 (6 bases each). The V and J ends lost 4 bases and 2 bases respectively, with 17 bases between them. This CDR3 spans 16 amino acids. Germline loops: CDR1 SGDLS, CDR2 YYNGEE.

The V gene is TRBV9, the J gene TRBJ2-2, with a tentative D call TRBD2 (5 bases). Germline loops: CDR1 SGDLS, CDR2 YYNGEE. This CDR3 is built from 14 residues. Trimming shortened V by 2 bases and J by 3 bases, and 8 bases separated the two germline ends. CDR3 amino acids: CASSVTTDTGELFF. For the CDR3, the DNA is TGTGCCAGCAGCGTGACTACTGACACCGGGGAGCTGTTTTTT.

This clonotype was picked up a small number of times. The V and J genes are TRBV6-5 and TRBJ1-1; D uncertain. CDR3 length: 13 residues. Germline CDR1 and CDR2: MNHEY and SVGAGI. V was clipped by 6 bases and J by 3 bases, with 11 bases between them. CDR3 nucleotide sequence: TGTGCCAGCAGAATCGGACGATACACTGAAGCTTTCTTT. Translating gives CASRIGRYTEAFF.

V and J are TRBV7-2 and TRBJ1-2; maybe TRBD1 (5 bases). The CDR3 runs 13 residues. Per the germline V gene, CDR1 is SGHTA and CDR2 is FQGNSA. The V end was cut by 5 bases, the J end by 7 bases, with 14 bases between. CDR3 DNA sequence: TGTGCCAGCAGCCCGGGGGAGTCGGGTGGCTACACCTTC. Amino acids: CASSPGESGGYTF. Variable domain in full (rest from reference TRBV7-2 and TRBJ1-2): GAGVSQSPSNKVTEKGKDVELRCDPISGHTALYWYRQSLGQGLEFLIYFQGNSAPDKSGLPSDRFSAERTGGSVSTLTIQRTQQEDSAVYLCASSPGESGGYTFGSGTRLTVV.

This clonotype has a handful of counts. The genes are TRBV5-5 and TRBJ2-3; weak D call: TRBD1 (5 bases). The CDR3 covers 15 residues. Germline-derived CDR1 and CDR2 are SGHKS and YYEKEE (reference sequence). Trimming stripped 3 bases from V and 3 bases from J, with 14 bases between. The chain's CDR3 is CASSSMTALTDTQYF. The CDR3 coding sequence is TGTGCCAGCAGCTCGATGACAGCCTTGACAGATACGCAGTATTTT. The entire variable domain, with the rest obtained from reference TRBV5-5 and TRBJ2-3, is as follows: DAGVTQSPTHLIKTRGQQVTLRCSPISGHKSVSWYQQVLGQGPQFIFQYYEKEERGRGNFPDRFSARQFPNYSSELNVNALLLGDSALYLCASSSMTALTDTQYFGPGTRLTVL.

V is TRBV21-1 and J is TRBJ1-5; the table's D call of TRBD1 was not tested on the DNA. TRBV21-1 is described as a pseudogene. The CDR3 runs to 15 residues. CDR3 nucleotides: TGTGCCAGCAGCAAATTGGGGCAGGGATGCAAGCCCCAGCATTTT. This gives the protein CASSKLGQGCKPQHF.

In the case of this clonotype: This may arise from a read error, as a much more abundant clone is one base away. The chain has TRBV5-1 and TRBJ2-1, with D hard to call. From germline, CDR1 is SGHRS and CDR2 YFSETQ. This CDR3 has 13 amino acids. V lost 4 bases, J lost 9 bases, and 14 bases lay in between. The CDR3 DNA reads as TGCGCCAGCAGCGGCGAATCTGACGCTGAGCAGTTCTTC. It is translated as CASSGESDAEQFF.

The V and J genes are TRBV7-2 and TRBJ2-2; 7 positions match TRBD2. Germline-derived CDR1 and CDR2 are SGHTA and FQGNSA. V lost 7 bases and J lost 2; bases outside the gene matches: 13. The CDR3 is 17 residues long. The CDR3 region has the DNA TGTGCCAGCAACCCGACCAACCTAGCGGTTAACACCGGGGAGCTGTTTTTT. It translates to CASNPTNLAVNTGELFF.

A word on this clonotype: A much larger clone differs by one base, so this may be a read error. The chain recombines TRBV4-3 with TRBJ2-6; D possibly corresponds to TRBD1 (5 bases). The CDR3 has 17 residues. Germline V gene sequence: CDR1 LGHNA, CDR2 YSLEER. The CDR3 spells CASSQDRYHSGASVLTF. The DNA for the CDR3 is TGCGCCAGCAGCCAAGATCGATACCACTCTGGGGCCAGCGTCCTGACTTTC.

V and J are TRBV12-3 or TRBV12-4 and TRBJ1-4; 9 positions agree with TRBD1. The junction had 9 bases not matched to a gene; V was cut back by 5 bases and J by 8 bases. This CDR3 contains 15 residues. CDR3 protein: CASSTKDRGGEKLFF. The CDR3 DNA follows: TGTGCCAGCAGTACAAAGGACAGGGGAGGGGAAAAACTGTTTTTT.

The rearrangement joins TRBV20-1 to TRBJ1-1; the D gene is possibly TRBD1 (6 bases). The V gene's germline CDR1 is DFQATT and CDR2 SNEGSKA (reference sequence). The CDR3 runs to 13 residues. V lost 5 bases, J lost 1 base, and 11 bases lay in between. The CDR3 DNA follows: TGCAGTGCTCCGGGGACAACGAACACTGAAGCTTTCTTT. This encodes CSAPGTTNTEAFF.

The J gene is TRBJ2-1, the V gene TRBV7-9; D is uncertain. CDR1 and CDR2 (germline): SEHNR, FQNEAQ (reference sequence). There are 13 residues in the CDR3. V gave up 3 bases and J gave up 9 bases, with 12 bases separating them. Here the CDR3 DNA reads TGTGCCAGCAGCTTGGCGGAGCGAGGTGAGCAGTTCTTC. It specifies CASSLAERGEQFF.

The gene calls are TRBV3-1 and TRBJ1-4, with D possibly being TRBD1 (5 bases). Trimming removed 4 bases from V and 10 bases from J, with 13 bases in between. CDR3 size: 13 residues. Germline CDR1 is LGHDT and CDR2 is YNNKEL (reference sequence). The CDR3 region is CASSPLGVGKLFF. The CDR3 nucleotides read TGTGCCAGCAGCCCTCTGGGGGTAGGAAAACTGTTTTTT.

This chain links TRBV20-1 with TRBJ2-7; D could derive from TRBD1 or TRBD2 (5 bases each). Germline assignment: CDR1 DFQATT and CDR2 SNEGSKA (reference sequence). The germline V and J ends were trimmed by 1 base and 3 bases, with 22 bases remaining between them. There are 17 residues in the CDR3. In nucleotides, the CDR3 is TGCAGTGCTAGAGGAGGGTTTTGGGCTGGGGCTAACTACGAGCAGTACTTC. Translating it yields CSARGGFWAGANYEQYF.

This clonotype came up a few times. In DNA form, the CDR3 reads TGCAGTGCTAGAGATGATAGGACAGGCCAAGAGACCCAGTACTTC. This codes for CSARDDRTGQETQYF. The V call is TRBV20-1, the J call TRBJ2-5; 7 bases map to TRBD1. Germline V CDR1 and CDR2: DFQATT, SNEGSKA (reference sequence). The CDR3 runs to 15 residues. V was pared by 0 bases and J by 1 base, with 5 bases of the junction left unmatched.

V and J are TRBV12-3 or TRBV12-4 and TRBJ2-2, with 9 positions matching TRBD1. The V segment lost 5 bases and the J segment 7 bases; nucleotides outside the gene matches: 8. The CDR3 spans 15 residues. CDR3 sequence (DNA): TGTGCCAGCAGTCTCAACAGGGGGCGCATCGGGGAGCTGTTTTTT. This gives the protein CASSLNRGRIGELFF.

The chain links TRBV28 to TRBJ1-1; D gene uncertain. The CDR3 consists of 17 residues. V lost 3 bases, J lost 4 bases, and 21 bases lay in between. Germline V gene lookup returns CDR1 MDHEN and CDR2 SYDVKM. The CDR3 DNA reads as TGTGCCAGCAGTTTGATTCGCAAGGGAGGACGGAGCACTGAAGCTTTCTTT. This gives the protein CASSLIRKGGRSTEAFF.

The chain combines TRBV7-2 with TRBJ2-2; D gene uncertain. This CDR3 is built from 15 residues. The germline V and J ends were trimmed by 5 bases and 6 bases, with 16 bases remaining between them. The germline gives CDR1 SGHTA, CDR2 FQGNSA. DNA for the CDR3: TGTGCCAGCAGCGTACGACAAGGCAAGGCCGGGGAGCTGTTTTTT. This codes for CASSVRQGKAGELFF.

V and J are TRBV5-4 and TRBJ2-5, with D perhaps matching TRBD2 (6 bases). The CDR3 totals 15 residues. CDR1 and CDR2 from the germline V gene are SGHNT and YYREEE (reference sequence). The V gene lost 4 bases and the J gene lost 2 bases, with 15 bases spanning the gap. The CDR3 here is CASSRDLTRQETQYF. The CDR3 coding sequence is TGTGCCAGCAGCCGGGACTTGACTCGACAAGAGACCCAGTACTTC.

This sequence joins TRBV29-1 and TRBJ1-1; a possible D gene is TRBD1 (6 bases). The V and J ends lost 4 bases and 4 bases respectively, with 16 bases between them. The CDR3 is 14 amino acids. Germline V gene data show CDR1 as SQVTM and CDR2 as ANQGSEA. The CDR3 sequence: CSVGQASRGTEAFF. The CDR3 DNA follows: TGCAGCGTTGGACAGGCCTCCCGCGGCACTGAAGCTTTCTTT. The whole variable domain, remainder taken from reference TRBV29-1 and TRBJ1-1, is SAVISQKPSRDICQRGTSLTIQCQVDSQVTMMFWYRQQPGQSLTLIATANQGSEATYESGFVIDKFPISRPNLTFSTLTVSNMSPEDSSIYLCSVGQASRGTEAFFGQGTRLTVV.

The chain carries TRBV25-1 and TRBJ2-3; D gene uncertain. Germline V gives CDR1 MGHDK, CDR2 SYGVNS. V was trimmed by 5 bases and J by 4 bases, leaving 7 bases between them. CDR3 length equals 12 residues. The CDR3 spells CASSSAPDTQYF. The CDR3 DNA is TGTGCCAGCAGTTCGGCTCCAGATACGCAGTATTTT.

The chain links TRBV6-5 to TRBJ2-3, with 7 positions matching TRBD2. After removal of 7 bases from V and 3 bases from J, the junction contained 10 bases not matched to a gene. CDR1 MNHEY and CDR2 SVGAGI come from the germline V gene. This CDR3 spans 15 amino acids. In DNA, the CDR3 is TGTGCCAGCACCCACAGACGGGGGGTTACAGATACGCAGTATTTT. It translates to CASTHRRGVTDTQYF.

There are many counts of this clonotype. The chain has TRBV9 and TRBJ2-3; 7 bases are a match to TRBD1. Trimming took 0 bases from V and 2 from J; bases not matched to a gene: 3. The germline V gene encodes CDR1 SGDLS and CDR2 YYNGEE. The CDR3 consists of 15 residues. The CDR3 bases are TGTGCCAGCAGCGTAGAAGGACAGGACACAGATACGCAGTATTTT. This codes for CASSVEGQDTDTQYF.

This chain uses TRBV2 with TRBJ1-1; D may be TRBD1 (5 bases). Between the trimmed V and J ends, which lost 8 bases and 2 bases, there was a span of 9 bases. CDR1 and CDR2 (germline): SNHLY, FYNNEI. The CDR3 runs to 12 residues. This CDR3 is CASVDSNTEAFF. The CDR3 DNA reads as TGTGCCAGCGTAGACAGCAACACTGAAGCTTTCTTT.

The chain combines TRBV15 with TRBJ2-3; the D gene could be TRBD1 or TRBD2 (6 bases each). This CDR3 is built from 15 residues. V lost 1 base and J 6 bases, leaving 14 bases between the germline ends. Germline lookup yields CDR1 LNHNV and CDR2 YYDKDF (reference sequence). CDR3: CATSRGLTGRDTQYF. As DNA, the CDR3 is TGTGCCACCAGCAGAGGTCTAACAGGGAGGGATACGCAGTATTTT.